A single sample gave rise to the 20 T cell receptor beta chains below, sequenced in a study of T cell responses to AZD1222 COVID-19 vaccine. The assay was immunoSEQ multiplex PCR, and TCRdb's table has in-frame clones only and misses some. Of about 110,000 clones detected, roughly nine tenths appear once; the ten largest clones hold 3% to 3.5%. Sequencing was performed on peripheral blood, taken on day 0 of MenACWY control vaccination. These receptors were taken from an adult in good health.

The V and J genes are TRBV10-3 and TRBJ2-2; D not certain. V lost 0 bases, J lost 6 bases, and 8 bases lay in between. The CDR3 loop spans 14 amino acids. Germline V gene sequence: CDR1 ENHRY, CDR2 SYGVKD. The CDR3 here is CAISESVDAGELFF. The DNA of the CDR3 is TGTGCCATCAGTGAGTCGGTAGACGCCGGGGAGCTGTTTTTT.

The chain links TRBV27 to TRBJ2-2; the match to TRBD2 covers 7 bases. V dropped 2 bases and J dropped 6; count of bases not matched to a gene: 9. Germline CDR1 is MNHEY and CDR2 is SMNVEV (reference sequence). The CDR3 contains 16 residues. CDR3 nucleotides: TGTGCCAGCAGTTTAGCGGGAGCGGGGTACGCCGGGGAGCTGTTTTTT. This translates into CASSLAGAGYAGELFF.

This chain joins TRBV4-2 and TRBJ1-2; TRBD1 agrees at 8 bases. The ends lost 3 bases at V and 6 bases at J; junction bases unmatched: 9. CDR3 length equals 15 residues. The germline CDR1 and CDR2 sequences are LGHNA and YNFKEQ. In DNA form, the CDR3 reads TGTGCCAGCAGCCAGGCGACAGGGGAAGGCGATGGCTACACCTTC. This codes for CASSQATGEGDGYTF.

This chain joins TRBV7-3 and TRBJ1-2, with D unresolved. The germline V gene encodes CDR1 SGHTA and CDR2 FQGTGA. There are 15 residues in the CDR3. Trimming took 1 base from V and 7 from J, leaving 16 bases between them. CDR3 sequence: CASSLIGAEFSGYTF. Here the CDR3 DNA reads TGTGCCAGCAGCTTAATAGGAGCAGAATTCAGTGGCTACACCTTC.

In nucleotides, the CDR3 is TGTGCCAGCAGCCCCGGGACAGGGGAAGAGACCCAGTACTTC. Translating gives CASSPGTGEETQYF. The genes are TRBV9 and TRBJ2-5; TRBD1 agrees at 10 bases. With 4 bases clipped from V and 3 bases from J, the junction kept 3 bases outside the gene matches. CDR1 is SGDLS and CDR2 is YYNGEE in the germline V gene. The CDR3 totals 14 residues.

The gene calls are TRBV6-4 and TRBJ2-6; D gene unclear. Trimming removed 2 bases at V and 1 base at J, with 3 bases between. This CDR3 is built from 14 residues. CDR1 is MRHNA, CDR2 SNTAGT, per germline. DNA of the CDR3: TGTGCCAGCAGTGACGGGTCTGGGGCCAACGTCCTGACTTTC. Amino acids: CASSDGSGANVLTF.

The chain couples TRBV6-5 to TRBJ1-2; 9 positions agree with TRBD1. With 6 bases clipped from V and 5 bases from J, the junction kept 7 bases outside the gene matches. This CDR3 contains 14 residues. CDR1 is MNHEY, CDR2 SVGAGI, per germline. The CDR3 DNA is TGTGCCAGCAGCCTCCGGGACAGGGAGTATGGCTACACCTTC. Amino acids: CASSLRDREYGYTF.

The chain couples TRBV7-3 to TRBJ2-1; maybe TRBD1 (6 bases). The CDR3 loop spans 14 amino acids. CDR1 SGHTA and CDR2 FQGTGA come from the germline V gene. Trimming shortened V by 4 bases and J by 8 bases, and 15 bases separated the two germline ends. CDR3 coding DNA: TGTGCCAGCAGCTCCCTACCAGGGGTGGATGAGCAGTTCTTC. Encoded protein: CASSSLPGVDEQFF.

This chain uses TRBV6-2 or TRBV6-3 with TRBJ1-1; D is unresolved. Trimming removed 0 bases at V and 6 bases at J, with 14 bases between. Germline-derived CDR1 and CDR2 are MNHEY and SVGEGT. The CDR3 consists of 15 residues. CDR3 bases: TGTGCCAGCAGTTACTCGACCGGGATTGTTCCTGAAGCTTTCTTT. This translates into CASSYSTGIVPEAFF.

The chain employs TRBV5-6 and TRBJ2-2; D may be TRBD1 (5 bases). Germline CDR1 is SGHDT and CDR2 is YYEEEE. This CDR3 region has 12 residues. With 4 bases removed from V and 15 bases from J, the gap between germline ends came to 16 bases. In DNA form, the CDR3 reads TGTGCCAGCAGCATGGGTCAGGGCCGGGTGTTTTTT. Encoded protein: CASSMGQGRVFF.

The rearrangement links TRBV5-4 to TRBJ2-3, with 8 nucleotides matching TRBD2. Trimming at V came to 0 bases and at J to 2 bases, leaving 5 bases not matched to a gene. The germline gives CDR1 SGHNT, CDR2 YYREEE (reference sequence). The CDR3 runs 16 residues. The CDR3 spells CASSLGGGRYTDTQYF. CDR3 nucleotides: TGTGCCAGCAGCTTGGGCGGGGGGAGATACACAGATACGCAGTATTTT.

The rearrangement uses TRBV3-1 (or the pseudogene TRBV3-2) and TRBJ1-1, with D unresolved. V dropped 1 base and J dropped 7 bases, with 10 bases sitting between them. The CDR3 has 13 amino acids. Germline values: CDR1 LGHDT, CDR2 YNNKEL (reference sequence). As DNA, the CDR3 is TGTGCCAGCAGCCAAGGGGCATACGGTGAAGCTTTCTTT. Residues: CASSQGAYGEAFF.

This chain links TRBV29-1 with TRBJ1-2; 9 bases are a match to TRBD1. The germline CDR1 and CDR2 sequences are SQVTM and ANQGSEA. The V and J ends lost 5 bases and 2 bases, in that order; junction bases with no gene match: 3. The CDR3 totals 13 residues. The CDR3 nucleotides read TGCAGCGTTTGGGACAGGGAGAACTATGGCTACACCTTC. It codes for CSVWDRENYGYTF.

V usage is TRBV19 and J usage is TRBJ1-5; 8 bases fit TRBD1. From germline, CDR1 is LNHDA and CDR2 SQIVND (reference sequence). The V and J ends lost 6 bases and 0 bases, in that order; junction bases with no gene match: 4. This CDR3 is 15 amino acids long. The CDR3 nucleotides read TGTGCCAGTAGGGAGACAGGGGCTAGCAATCAGCCCCAGCATTTT. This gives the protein CASRETGASNQPQHF.

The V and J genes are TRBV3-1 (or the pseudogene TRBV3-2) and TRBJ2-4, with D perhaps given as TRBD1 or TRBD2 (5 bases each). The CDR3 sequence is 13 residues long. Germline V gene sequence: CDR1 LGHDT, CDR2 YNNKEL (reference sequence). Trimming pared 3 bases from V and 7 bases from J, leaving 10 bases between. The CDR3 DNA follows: TGTGCCAGCAGCCAGGGGACGTTGAACATTCAGTACTTC. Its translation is CASSQGTLNIQYF.

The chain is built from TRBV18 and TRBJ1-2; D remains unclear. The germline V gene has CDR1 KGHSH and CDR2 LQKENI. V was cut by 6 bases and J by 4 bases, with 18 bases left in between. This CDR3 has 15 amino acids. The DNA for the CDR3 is TGTGCCAGCTCTACCAATGGTGCGGAGGGCTATGGCTACACCTTC. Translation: CASSTNGAEGYGYTF.

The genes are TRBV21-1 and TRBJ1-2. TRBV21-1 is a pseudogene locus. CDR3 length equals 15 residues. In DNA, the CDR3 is TGTGCCAGCAGCAAAGTCTCAGGGAGGGATTATGGCTACACCTTC. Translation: CASSKVSGRDYGYTF.

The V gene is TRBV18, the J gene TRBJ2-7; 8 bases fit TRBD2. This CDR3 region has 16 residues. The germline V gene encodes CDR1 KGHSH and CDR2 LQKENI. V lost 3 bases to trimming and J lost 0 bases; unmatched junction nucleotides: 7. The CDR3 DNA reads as TGTGCCAGCTCACCCATCGACGGGACTAGCTCCTACGAGCAGTACTTC. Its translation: CASSPIDGTSSYEQYF.

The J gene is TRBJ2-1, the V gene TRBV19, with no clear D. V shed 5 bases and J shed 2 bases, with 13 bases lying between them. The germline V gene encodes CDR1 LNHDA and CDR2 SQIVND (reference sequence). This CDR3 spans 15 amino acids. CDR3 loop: CASSLETYPYNEQFF. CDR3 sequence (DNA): TGTGCCAGTAGTTTGGAGACCTACCCCTACAATGAGCAGTTCTTC.

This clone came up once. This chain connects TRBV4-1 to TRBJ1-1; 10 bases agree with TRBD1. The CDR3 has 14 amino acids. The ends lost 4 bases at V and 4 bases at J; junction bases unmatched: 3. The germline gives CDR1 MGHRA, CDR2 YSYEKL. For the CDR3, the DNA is TGCGCCAGCAGCCGGACAGGGGGTGGCACTGAAGCTTTCTTT. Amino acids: CASSRTGGGTEAFF.